This T cell receptor (beta chain) was observed in a study of blood T cell dynamics during melanoma immunotherapy (dated by TCRdb to 2018 to 2020). Looking at the study overall: The patients had metastatic melanoma and were given first-line pembrolizumab or nivolumab plus ipilimumab as standard of care in the United Kingdom. To find early correlates of response, peripheral T cell receptor repertoires were profiled in metastatic melanoma patients before and after one cycle of checkpoint inhibitor therapy. A training cohort was formed from consecutive patients, and a further independent group of patients from the same centre was pooled into an external validation set. Overall study outcomes, separate from this receptor: A bifurcated reorganization of the PBMC repertoire at W3, with increased clonality or increased diversity, was observed in patients who later achieved disease control, unlike in progressors. Whether the T cell clones behind the repertoire changes were melanoma-specific or instead reflected general immune activation was something the study could not determine. The relatively small sample size was recognized as a factor that could limit how well the results generalize.

Reading the germline V gene gives CDR1 ENHRY and CDR2 SYGVKD. The CDR3 covers 14 residues, taking in both the cysteine and the phenylalanine. Only the CDR3 region is kept as DNA, spanning 42 bases read in frame from base 1. The label giving this sample's time point can be read as: week 3, after first cycle of checkpoint inhibitor. Blood samples were collected before treatment (T0) and at week 3 (W3), after the first cycle of checkpoint blockade. Except for a couple of patients with rapid clinical progression, response was assessed 12 weeks after the first infusion by RECIST 1.1; disease control meant complete response, partial response or stable disease. Patients with prior systemic cancer treatment, concomitant immunosuppressant therapy or synchronous other active malignancies were excluded. Bulk PBMC and plasma cell-free DNA were both sequenced for TCR beta so that circulating cells and T cell turnover could be tracked. Lymphoprep and SepMate tubes were used to isolate PBMC from blood, and red cell lysis was then performed. QIAamp DNA Blood Mini kits were used to extract DNA from PBMC and sorted T cell subsets.

With regard to this clone: Its antigen is not yet known. Base qualities were left out, and no much larger clone turns up one base away.

Every bulk PBMC sample had a fixed 350 ng of DNA loaded. Following the manufacturer instructions, the immunoSEQ TCRb Assay kit was used to amplify TCR beta CDR3 sequences from genomic DNA. The KAPA Library Quantification Kit for Illumina platforms was used to quantify the pooled libraries by qPCR. Sequencing of the pooled libraries was done on an Illumina NextSeq 500, with clustering at roughly 0.55-1.1 pM. The published analysis was carried out like this. Analysis of the TCR data relied on immunoSEQ ANALYZER and the R LymphoSeq package. A rearrangement efficiency score was calculated as productive divided by the sum of productive and non-productive CDR3 sequences. Clonality was measured with the Gini coefficient and diversity with the Renyi index at alpha=1, and both measures were compared pairwise between timepoints within each patient. Clonal relatedness, based on an edit distance of 3, and repertoire similarity, based on the Bhattacharyya coefficient, were both computed in LymphoSeq. To classify response, a linear discriminant analysis based on week-3 changes in clonality and diversity was built with the R MASS and caret packages. TCRdb took over this immuneACCESS table, retaining in-frame rearrangements with V and J assigned. Such tables are incomplete; in checked studies, under half of the missing clones stem from an unresolved V gene, and the remainder is unexplained. V, J and clone size reflect that table, while D and trimming were determined from the DNA. This sample comprises roughly 8,700 clones, over 75% of them detected only once. The leading ten clones occupy more than 1% of the sample.

The chain was built from TRBV10-3 and TRBJ2-5, and TRBD1 aligns with 7 junction nucleotides. The DNA matches TRBJ2-7 better at its end, which makes the J call doubtful. This receptor was identified in a human donor with melanoma. The sample was blood, taken from a patient treated with checkpoint blockade. CDR3 protein: CAISLDRVVHEQYF. The nucleotide sequence reads as follows: TGTGCCATCAGCCTCGACAGGGTCGTACACGAGCAGTACTTC.